The following is a T cell receptor (beta chain) sequence with its context. The data derive from a study of T cells in localized non-small cell lung cancer. Germline CDR1 is SGDLS and CDR2 is YYNGEE. The CDR3 is made up of 16 amino acids. V was clipped by 1 base and J by 0 bases, with 8 bases between them. TCRdb's copy holds only in-frame clones and misses some; the assay was immunoSEQ multiplex PCR. The repertoire holds around 2,400 clones, approximately 31% seen once, with about 19% in the top ten. The sample consisted of lung tumor tissue, taken before any cancer treatment. The receptor was derived from a female donor over 55 with stage II lung adenocarcinoma. The chain couples TRBV9 to TRBJ2-6; D is ambiguous. The DNA of the CDR3 is TGTGCCAGCAGCGTATTCCACAACTCTGGGGCCAACGTCCTGACTTTC. Its protein is CASSVFHNSGANVLTF.